Each of the 10 T cell receptor beta chains below was sequenced from the same sample in a study of blood T cells in healthy people across ages. A second PCR, run for roughly 7 to 12 cycles, used a sample-barcoded 5' primer plus a J-beta primer mix. TCRdb re-called the 5' RACE reads through MiXCR, storing one row per CDR3 protein. Of about 1.8 million distinct CDR3 sequences detected, around half appear once; the ten largest clones hold approximately 2.1%. Specimen: blood. The receptors were sampled from a woman aged 40 to 50 in good health.

This chain links TRBV24-1 with TRBJ2-7; TRBD2 is a possible D gene (6 bases). CDR3 length: 15 residues. V was shortened by 4 bases and J by 7 bases, with 19 bases between the two germline ends. CDR1 KGHDR and CDR2 SFDVKD come from the germline V gene. DNA of the CDR3: TGTGCCACCAGTGAGGCGGGACGAAGTTTGGCGGAGCAGTACTTC. Its protein is CATSEAGRSLAEQYF.

The V and J genes are TRBV7-9 and TRBJ1-4; D perhaps matches TRBD1 (5 bases). This CDR3 contains 16 residues. Deletions cut 4 bases from V and 15 bases from J, with 27 bases between. Germline assignment: CDR1 SEHNR and CDR2 FQNEAQ (reference sequence). The chain's CDR3 is CASSYDWAGPKEKVFF. DNA for the CDR3: TGTGCCAGCAGCTACGACTGGGCAGGGCCTAAAGAAAAGGTGTTTTTT.

The chain carries TRBV9 and TRBJ2-3, with D perhaps matching TRBD1 (6 bases). CDR3 length: 14 residues. With 3 bases removed from V and 2 bases from J, the gap between germline ends came to 10 bases. Germline assignment: CDR1 SGDLS and CDR2 YYNGEE. The CDR3 sequence: CASSEGDPTDTQYF. The CDR3 DNA reads TGTGCCAGCAGCGAGGGGGATCCCACAGATACGCAGTATTTT.

The chain recombines TRBV6-5 with TRBJ2-1; 7 nucleotides align to TRBD2. This CDR3 spans 16 amino acids. Trimming removed 2 bases from V and 8 bases from J; junction bases left unmatched: 12. Germline V CDR1 and CDR2: MNHEY, SVGAGI. CDR3 DNA: TGTGCCAGCAGTTACATCGGAGCGGGGCGGGTGGATGAGCAGTTCTTC. Protein product: CASSYIGAGRVDEQFF.

This clonotype has only a few counts. The genes are TRBV5-1 and TRBJ2-1, with 9 bases identical to TRBD2. The CDR3 contains 16 residues. Losses at the gene ends were 2 bases for V and 8 bases for J; bases not matched to a gene: 11. Germline values: CDR1 SGHRS, CDR2 YFSETQ. CDR3 nucleotides: TGCGCCAGCAGCTTCATATCTAGCGGGGTTCCATATGAGCAGTTCTTC. Encoded protein: CASSFISSGVPYEQFF. Drawing the rest from reference TRBV5-1 and TRBJ2-1, the complete variable domain is KAGVTQTPRYLIKTRGQQVTLSCSPISGHRSVSWYQQTPGQGLQFLFEYFSETQRNKGNFPGRFSGRQFSNSRSEMNVSTLELGDSALYLCASSFISSGVPYEQFFGPGTRLTVL.

The chain combines TRBV10-3 with TRBJ1-6; no firm D call. V was cut by 3 bases and J by 7 bases, with 10 bases left in between. Germline-derived CDR1 and CDR2 are ENHRY and SYGVKD. The CDR3 runs to 14 residues. In nucleotides, the CDR3 is TGTGCCATCAGTGAAGTTCTGGGGAATTCACCCCTCCACTTT. It specifies CAISEVLGNSPLHF.

The chain carries TRBV28 and TRBJ1-2; possible D gene TRBD1, 5 bases. Germline V CDR1 and CDR2: MDHEN, SYDVKM. Between the trimmed V and J ends, which lost 8 bases and 3 bases, there was a span of 13 bases. CDR3 size: 13 residues. For the CDR3, the DNA is TGTGCCAGCGGACAAGGGCAGGACTATGGCTACACCTTC. Its translation: CASGQGQDYGYTF.

The rearrangement joins TRBV18 to TRBJ2-3, with 9 bases identical to TRBD1. The CDR3 totals 17 residues. In germline, CDR1 is KGHSH, CDR2 LQKENI. V gave up 3 bases and J gave up 1 base; unmatched junction bases: 8. In nucleotides, the CDR3 is TGTGCCAGCTCACCGCCCCAGGACAGGGGAGGCACAGATACGCAGTATTTT. Translated: CASSPPQDRGGTDTQYF. Based on the CDR3 plus reference TRBV18 and TRBJ2-3, the full variable domain is NAGVMQNPRHLVRRRGQEARLRCSPMKGHSHVYWYRQLPEEGLKFMVYLQKENIIDESGMPKERFSAEFPKEGPSILRIQQVVRGDSAAYFCASSPPQDRGGTDTQYFGPGTRLTVL.

This clonotype has only a few counts. The chain employs TRBV7-9 and TRBJ2-3, with D unresolved. The germline V gene has CDR1 SEHNR and CDR2 FQNEAQ (reference sequence). V lost 2 bases and J 2 bases, leaving 8 bases between the germline ends. The CDR3 runs to 14 residues. CDR3: CASSLTDFTDTQYF. For the CDR3, the DNA is TGTGCCAGCAGCTTAACAGACTTCACAGATACGCAGTATTTT.

As to this clonotype: Relative to the germline gene, one junction end is altered; a read error may explain this. The chain recombines TRBV20-1 with TRBJ2-2, with 8 bases that match TRBD2. CDR3 length equals 15 residues. Looked up from germline, CDR1 is DFQATT and CDR2 is SNEGSKA (reference sequence). The CDR3: CSARDPGRVAGEPFF. DNA for the CDR3: TGCAGTGCTAGAGATCCCGGGAGGGTCGCCGGGGAGCCGTTTTTT.